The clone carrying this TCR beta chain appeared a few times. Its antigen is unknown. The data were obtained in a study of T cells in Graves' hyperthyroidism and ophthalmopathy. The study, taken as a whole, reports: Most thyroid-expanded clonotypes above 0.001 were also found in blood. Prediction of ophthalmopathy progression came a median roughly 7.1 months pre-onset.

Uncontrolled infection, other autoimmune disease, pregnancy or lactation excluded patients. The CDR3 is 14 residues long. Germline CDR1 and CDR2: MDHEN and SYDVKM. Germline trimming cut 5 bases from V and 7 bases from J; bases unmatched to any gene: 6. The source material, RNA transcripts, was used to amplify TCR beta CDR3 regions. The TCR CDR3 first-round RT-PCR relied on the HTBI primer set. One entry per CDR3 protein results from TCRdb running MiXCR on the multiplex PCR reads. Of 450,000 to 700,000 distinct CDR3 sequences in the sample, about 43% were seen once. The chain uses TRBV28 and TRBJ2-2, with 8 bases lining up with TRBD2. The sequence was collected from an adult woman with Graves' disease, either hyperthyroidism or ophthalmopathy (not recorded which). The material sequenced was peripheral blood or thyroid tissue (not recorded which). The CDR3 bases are TGTGCCAGCAGTCCCAGACTAGCGATCGGGGAGCTGTTTTTT. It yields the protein CASSPRLAIGELFF. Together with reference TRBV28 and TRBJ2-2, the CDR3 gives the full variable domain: DVKVTQSSRYLVKRTGEKVFLECVQDMDHENMFWYRQDPGLGLRLIYFSYDVKMKEKGDIPEGYSVSREKKERFSLILESASTNQTSMYLCASSPRLAIGELFFGEGSRLTVL.